These 17 T cell receptor beta chains originate from one sample sequenced in a study of blood T cell repertoires in COVID-19. Here immunoSEQ multiplex PCR was the method, and the copy in TCRdb shows in-frame clones only, minus some. This repertoire shows about 370,000 clones, over 75% found once; its top ten account for roughly 10%. Sequences were obtained from peripheral blood. These receptors were collected from a woman in her twenties or thirties with COVID-19, enrolled during active disease.

The chain has TRBV27 and TRBJ1-2, with a weak D call TRBD1 (6 bases). The V gene lost 4 bases and the J gene lost 2 bases, with 14 bases spanning the gap. The CDR3 length is 15 residues. CDR1 and CDR2 from the germline V gene are MNHEY and SMNVEV (reference sequence). This CDR3 reads CASSSPRQANYGYTF. CDR3 bases: TGTGCCAGCAGTTCCCCCCGACAGGCCAACTATGGCTACACCTTC.

This clone was detected only once. Distinct nucleotide sequences in the sample also encode this CDR3. V and J are TRBV7-9 and TRBJ2-7; possibly TRBD2 for D (7 bases). Per germline, CDR1 SEHNR and CDR2 FQNEAQ (reference sequence). CDR3 size: 14 residues. With 5 bases removed from V and 2 bases from J, the gap between germline ends came to 13 bases. The CDR3 DNA is TGTGCCAGCAGCCCAAGGGGGGGGCCCTACGAGCAGTACTTC. It codes for CASSPRGGPYEQYF.

The genes are TRBV12-3 or TRBV12-4 and TRBJ2-1, with a possible D match to TRBD2 (6 bases). This CDR3 comprises 11 residues. Trimming stripped 3 bases from V and 15 bases from J, with 12 bases between. CDR3 amino acids: CASSFGGIPFF. Written as DNA, the CDR3 is TGTGCCAGCAGTTTCGGCGGGATCCCGTTCTTC.

The rearrangement links TRBV4-1 to TRBJ1-1; D remains unclear. CDR1 and CDR2 (germline): MGHRA, YSYEKL. The V and J ends lost 6 bases and 10 bases respectively, with 21 bases between them. The CDR3 has 14 amino acids. CDR3 in amino acids: CASSPGLGSVVAFF. As DNA, the CDR3 is TGCGCCAGCAGTCCTGGACTGGGGTCGGTCGTAGCTTTCTTT.

The chain employs TRBV5-4 and TRBJ2-2; D remains ambiguous. This CDR3 is built from 15 residues. The germline V and J ends were trimmed by 0 bases and 1 base, with 7 bases remaining between them. The germline gives CDR1 SGHNT, CDR2 YYREEE (reference sequence). In nucleotides, the CDR3 is TGTGCCAGCAGCTTGGTTGCAGGGAACACCGGGGAGCTGTTTTTT. This sequence encodes CASSLVAGNTGELFF.

The chain links TRBV19 to TRBJ2-1; possibly TRBD1 for D (5 bases). Germline V gives CDR1 LNHDA, CDR2 SQIVND (reference sequence). Trimming left V 5 bases short and J 4 bases short, with 12 bases between. The CDR3 spans 14 residues. The CDR3 is CASSPQGNYNEQFF. DNA for the CDR3: TGTGCCAGTAGTCCCCAGGGTAATTACAATGAGCAGTTCTTC.

This chain uses TRBV6-6 with TRBJ2-4, with 10 bases matching TRBD1. CDR1 is MNHNY and CDR2 is SVGAGI in the germline V gene (reference sequence). The CDR3 contains 15 residues. The V segment lost 4 bases and the J segment 5 bases; nucleotides outside the gene matches: 5. This CDR3 is CASSFTGTGENIQYF. In nucleotides, the CDR3 is TGTGCCAGCAGTTTTACCGGGACAGGGGAAAACATTCAGTACTTC.

This chain links TRBV14 with TRBJ1-1; TRBD1 matches 7 bases. The CDR3 consists of 15 residues. Losses at the gene ends were 4 bases for V and 4 bases for J; bases not matched to a gene: 9. CDR1 is SGHDN and CDR2 is FVKESK in the germline V gene. The DNA of the CDR3 is TGTGCCAGCAGCCTCCGACAGGGTCAGGGCACTGAAGCTTTCTTT. It yields the protein CASSLRQGQGTEAFF.

Worth noting for this clone: At the DNA level, this CDR3 is encoded by other sequences in the same sample as well. The CDR3 region has the DNA TGTGCCAGCAGTTTAGGAACAGGCTACGAGCAGTACTTC. It translates to CASSLGTGYEQYF. V usage is TRBV27 and J usage is TRBJ2-7, with a tentative D call TRBD1 (5 bases). V lost 2 bases, J lost 3 bases, and 8 bases lay in between. The CDR3 is made up of 13 amino acids. CDR1 MNHEY and CDR2 SMNVEV come from the germline V gene (reference sequence).

This clone has ten or more counts. The CDR3 protein is CASSYMMTGENEQFF. DNA for the CDR3: TGTGCCAGCTCCTACATGATGACAGGGGAGAATGAGCAGTTCTTC. The chain is built from TRBV18 and TRBJ2-1; TRBD1 matches at 8 bases. The junction had 11 bases not matched to a gene; V was cut back by 6 bases and J by 7 bases. Germline CDR1 and CDR2: KGHSH and LQKENI. The CDR3 sequence is 15 residues long.

The chain has TRBV10-3 and TRBJ1-5, with D possibly TRBD1 on 6 matching bases. V gave up 8 bases and J gave up 3 bases, with 17 bases separating them. Germline V gene sequence: CDR1 ENHRY, CDR2 SYGVKD. The CDR3 spans 15 residues. The CDR3 DNA is TGTGCCATCGGAAACCGGGACACGCACAATCAGCCCCAGCATTTT. Translated: CAIGNRDTHNQPQHF.

The chain employs TRBV5-1 and TRBJ2-2; D possibly corresponds to TRBD1 (6 bases). In germline, CDR1 is SGHRS, CDR2 YFSETQ. The CDR3 length is 15 residues. The V gene lost 6 bases and the J gene lost 1 base, with 13 bases spanning the gap. Here the CDR3 reads CASMSTGQNTGELFF. The CDR3 nucleotides read TGCGCCAGCATGTCCACGGGACAGAACACCGGGGAGCTGTTTTTT.

The V and J genes are TRBV29-1 and TRBJ2-7; 15 nucleotides line up with TRBD2. Germline V gene lookup returns CDR1 SQVTM and CDR2 ANQGSEA. V shed 6 bases, J shed 5 bases, and the junction held 11 bases outside the gene matches. The CDR3 totals 16 residues. CDR3 nucleotide sequence: TGCAGCGTCCGGACTAGCGGGAGGGCCCAGTTGGACGAGCAGTACTTC. Translation: CSVRTSGRAQLDEQYF.

V gene TRBV28 combines with J gene TRBJ2-2; TRBD1 agrees at 8 bases. The germline V gene encodes CDR1 MDHEN and CDR2 SYDVKM. This CDR3 spans 15 amino acids. With V trimmed by 10 bases and J by 0 bases, 7 bases remained unmatched. CDR3 nucleotides: TGTGCCACCCCTGGACAGGGTTCGAACACCGGGGAGCTGTTTTTT. Its translation: CATPGQGSNTGELFF.

CDR3 bases: TGTGCCAGCAGTTTGAGGGGGCGCCGCACTGAAGCTTTCTTT. Translation gives CASSLRGRRTEAFF. This chain uses TRBV28 with TRBJ1-1, with TRBD1 matching over 7 bases. The CDR3 consists of 14 residues. CDR1 is MDHEN and CDR2 is SYDVKM in the germline V gene. V shed 3 bases, J shed 4 bases, and the junction held 5 bases outside the gene matches.

This chain joins TRBV5-1 and TRBJ2-1; D remains ambiguous. With 4 bases removed from V and 8 bases from J, the gap between germline ends came to 13 bases. In germline, CDR1 is SGHRS, CDR2 YFSETQ. CDR3 size: 13 residues. The CDR3 region has the DNA TGCGCCAGCAGCCGCGCGAGCCTGTATGAGCAGTTCTTC. Residues: CASSRASLYEQFF.

V usage is TRBV7-9 and J usage is TRBJ2-7; 10 bases fit TRBD1. The germline gives CDR1 SEHNR, CDR2 FQNEAQ (reference sequence). This CDR3 is 15 amino acids long. V was clipped by 5 bases and J by 2 bases; unmatched bases: 6. DNA for the CDR3: TGTGCCAGCAGCGCGACAGGGGGCGAAACCTACGAGCAGTACTTC. Translation: CASSATGGETYEQYF.